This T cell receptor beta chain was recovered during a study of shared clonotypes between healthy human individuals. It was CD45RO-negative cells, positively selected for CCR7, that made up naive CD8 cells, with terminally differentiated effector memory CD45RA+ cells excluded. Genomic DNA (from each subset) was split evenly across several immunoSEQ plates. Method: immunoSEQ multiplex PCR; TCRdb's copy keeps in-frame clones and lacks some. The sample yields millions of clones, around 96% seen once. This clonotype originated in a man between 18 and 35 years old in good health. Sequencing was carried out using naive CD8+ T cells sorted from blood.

As DNA, the CDR3 is TGTGCCAGCAGTTATTCAGAATTCTACGAGCAGTACTTC. Its protein is CASSYSEFYEQYF. The V gene is TRBV6-5, the J gene TRBJ2-7, with D unresolved. The V gene lost 3 bases and the J gene lost 3 bases, with 9 bases spanning the gap. The germline V gene encodes CDR1 MNHEY and CDR2 SVGAGI. The length of the CDR3 is 13 residues.